This is a list of T cell receptor beta chains from one sample in a study of T cell repertoires in cytomegalovirus infection. No antigen has been assigned to these receptors. Via MiXCR, TCRdb re-called the reads, giving one row per CDR3 protein. The sample has 650,000 to 900,000 distinct CDR3 sequences; 30% to 35% are singletons. This sample comprised cultured CD8+ T cells from PBMCs, obtained from culture after CMV antigen stimulation. The source is a human donor in good health (CMV status not recorded). Some clones in this sample may be carry-over from other donors' samples. Each CDR3 is given with its conserved first and last residue. D genes are given only for firm matches. Rows may omit the clone size; those that give it use once, few, many or a size class.

>few|NA|TRBJ1-2|TRBV7-9
CASKDPTYGYTF
TGTGCCAGCAAGGACCCGACCTATGGCTACACCTTC
>NA|TRBD1|TRBJ1-2|TRBV27
CASTTSGGGLNYGYTF
TGTGCCAGCACCACCTCAGGGGGGGGCTTAAACTATGGCTACACCTTC
>many|TRBD2|TRBJ2-1|TRBV12-3/TRBV12-4
CASSYGLAGANYNEQFF
TGTGCCAGCAGTTATGGACTAGCGGGGGCCAACTACAATGAGCAGTTCTTC
>few|TRBD2|TRBJ2-1|TRBV11-2
CASSYGGLAANEQFF
TGTGCCAGCAGCTACGGGGGACTAGCGGCAAATGAGCAGTTCTTC
>many|NA|TRBJ1-3|TRBV12-3/TRBV12-4
CASRRTQGNTIYF
TGTGCCAGCAGACGGACGCAGGGAAACACCATATATTTT
>NA|NA|TRBJ2-1|TRBV7-2
CASSQRKSSYNEQFF
TGTGCCAGCAGCCAACGTAAAAGCTCCTACAATGAGCAGTTCTTC
>NA|NA|TRBJ1-1|TRBV4-1
CASSHIGTVPEAFF
TGCGCCAGCAGCCATATCGGGACGGTGCCTGAAGCGTTCTTT
>NA|NA|TRBJ1-2|TRBV27
CASSSQGYYVYTF
TGTGCCAGCAGTTCACAGGGATATTATGTCTACACCTTC
>NA|NA|TRBJ2-1|TRBV4-1
CASSQGRGQGSEQFF
TGCGCCAGCAGCCAAGGGCGGGGGCAGGGCAGCGAGCAGTTCTTC
>few|TRBD1|TRBJ2-5|TRBV24-1
CATSDGDRRQTQYF
TGTGCCACCAGTGACGGGGACAGGAGGCAGACCCAGTACTTC
>few|TRBD2|TRBJ2-2|TRBV7-6
CASSPTTSGNSAGELFF
TGTGCCAGCAGCCCCACGACTAGCGGGAACAGTGCCGGGGAGCTGTTTTTT
>NA|NA|TRBJ2-1|TRBV6-2/TRBV6-3
CASSYGWDREQFF
TGTGCCAGCAGTTACGGGTGGGATCGGGAGCAGTTCTTC
>few|NA|TRBJ1-1|TRBV12-3/TRBV12-4
CASNLGDGNTEAFF
TGTGCCAGCAACCTAGGGGACGGGAACACTGAAGCTTTCTTT
>NA|NA|TRBJ2-1|TRBV12-3/TRBV12-4
CASSLGSSGKPFF
TGTGCCAGCAGTTTAGGTTCGTCAGGGAAACCGTTCTTC
>many|NA|TRBJ1-1|TRBV5-1
CASSSGDEAFF
TGCGCCAGCAGCTCGGGAGATGAAGCTTTCTTT
>few|NA|TRBJ1-3|TRBV7-6
CASSLGEGSSGNTIYF
TGTGCCAGCAGCTTAGGGGAGGGTAGCTCTGGAAACACCATATATTTT
>NA|NA|TRBJ2-5|TRBV29-1
CSADIQGKIGETQYF
TGCAGCGCCGATATCCAGGGGAAGATTGGAGAGACCCAGTACTTC
>NA|NA|TRBJ2-1|TRBV27
CASSYQGRHEQFF
TGTGCCAGCAGTTATCAGGGTCGGCATGAGCAGTTCTTC
>few|TRBD1|TRBJ1-1|TRBV10-3
CAISVWDRGAEAFF
TGTGCCATCAGTGTTTGGGACAGGGGGGCTGAAGCTTTCTTT
>few|NA|TRBJ1-1|TRBV2
CASSYREGTEAFF
TGTGCCAGCAGTTACCGGGAGGGCACTGAAGCTTTCTTT
>many|NA|TRBJ1-5|TRBV7-8
CASSFLAGGNQPQHF
TGTGCCAGCAGCTTCTTGGCAGGGGGCAATCAGCCCCAGCATTTT
>NA|TRBD1|TRBJ1-5|TRBV6-5
CASGTGTGGFPQHF
TGTGCCAGCGGTACCGGGACAGGTGGGTTTCCCCAGCATTTT
>many|TRBD1|TRBJ2-7|TRBV7-9
CASSSPDRGALDEQYF
TGTGCCAGCAGCTCCCCGGACAGGGGAGCGCTGGACGAGCAGTACTTC
>few|NA|TRBJ1-4|TRBV2
CASSEMGGFVANEKLFF
TGTGCCAGCAGTGAAATGGGGGGCTTCGTGGCTAATGAAAAACTGTTTTTT
>NA|TRBD1|TRBJ2-2|TRBV7-9
CASSPANRGDTGELFF
TGTGCCAGCAGCCCAGCGAACAGGGGGGACACCGGGGAGCTGTTTTTT
>NA|NA|TRBJ2-1|TRBV7-9
CASSEVGLSYNEQFF
TGTGCCAGCAGCGAGGTGGGGTTGTCCTACAATGAGCAGTTCTTC
>NA|NA|TRBJ2-3|TRBV5-1
CASSSWGRADTQYF
TGCGCCAGCAGCTCTTGGGGCCGGGCAGATACGCAGTATTTT
>NA|TRBD1|TRBJ1-5|TRBV4-1
CASSQDPTGEYSNQPQHF
TGCGCCAGCAGCCAAGACCCCACAGGGGAATATAGCAATCAGCCCCAGCATTTT
>NA|NA|TRBJ2-1|TRBV10-3
CAISEEGRSYNEQFF
TGTGCCATCAGTGAAGAGGGCCGCTCCTACAATGAGCAGTTCTTC
>NA|NA|TRBJ2-7|TRBV12-3/TRBV12-4
CASSFSTVDEQYF
TGTGCCAGCAGTTTCTCTACGGTGGACGAGCAGTACTTC
>NA|NA|TRBJ2-7|TRBV5-6
CASTQGGSRRLDEQYF
TGTGCCAGCACCCAGGGGGGGTCCCGCCGACTTGACGAGCAGTACTTC
>few|NA|TRBJ1-5|TRBV19
CASSIWGLDQPQHF
TGTGCCAGTAGTATTTGGGGGTTGGATCAGCCCCAGCATTTT
>NA|TRBD1|TRBJ1-1|TRBV11-2
CASSLLGQGNSEAFF
TGTGCCAGCAGCTTACTGGGACAGGGGAATTCTGAAGCTTTCTTT
>NA|TRBD1|TRBJ2-3|TRBV10-3
CATLDRGFADTQYF
TGTGCCACCCTAGACAGGGGTTTTGCAGATACGCAGTATTTT
>NA|TRBD1|TRBJ1-5|TRBV9
CASSAGGGTQPQHF
TGTGCCAGCAGCGCAGGGGGGGGAACTCAGCCCCAGCATTTT
>many|NA|TRBJ1-1|TRBV7-6
CASSLGDGSANTEAFF
TGTGCCAGCAGCTTAGGCGACGGCTCAGCGAACACTGAAGCTTTCTTT
>few|TRBD1|TRBJ2-5|TRBV9
CASSPRRGDRVQTQYF
TGTGCCAGCAGCCCCCGCAGGGGGGACAGGGTCCAGACCCAGTACTTC
>NA|TRBD1|TRBJ1-1|TRBV6-1
CASSWAGGHTEAFF
TGTGCCAGCAGTTGGGCAGGGGGCCACACTGAAGCTTTCTTT
>many|NA|TRBJ1-5|TRBV12-3/TRBV12-4
CASSLQGMFNQPQHF
TGTGCCAGCAGTCTACAGGGAATGTTCAATCAGCCCCAGCATTTT
>NA|NA|TRBJ1-4|TRBV4-1
CASSRGAGGPNEKLFF
TGCGCCAGCAGCCGGGGGGCGGGGGGCCCTAATGAAAAACTGTTTTTT
>NA|NA|TRBJ2-3|TRBV29-1
CSVLARGWSTDTQYF
TGCAGCGTTTTGGCCCGGGGGTGGAGCACAGATACGCAGTATTTT
>many|NA|TRBJ2-2|TRBV12-3/TRBV12-4
CASRKWGWNTGELFF
TGTGCCAGCCGGAAATGGGGGTGGAACACCGGGGAGCTGTTTTTT
>NA|TRBD2|TRBJ2-3|TRBV27
CASSLPPGREADTQYF
TGTGCCAGCAGTCTTCCCCCAGGGAGGGAGGCAGATACGCAGTATTTT
>many|NA|TRBJ1-3|TRBV7-2
CASSLEDSSGNTIYF
TGTGCCAGCAGCTTAGAGGACAGCTCTGGAAACACCATATATTTT
>NA|TRBD1|TRBJ1-1|TRBV7-9
CASSPQTGSGEAFF
TGTGCCAGCAGCCCCCAGACAGGGAGCGGTGAAGCTTTCTTT